Following are 15 T cell receptor beta chains from one sample sequenced in a study of T-cell memory formation after mild COVID-19. TCRdb re-derived calls from the 5' RACE reads in MiXCR, one entry per CDR3 protein. The sample carries roughly 610,000 distinct CDR3 sequences, about 18% recorded once. Input material: PBMCs or a T cell subset sorted from them (not recorded which). These TCRs come from an adult woman who had mild COVID-19 (a few samples of this study predate the infection). Cell type and time point are not known.

This chain connects TRBV4-1 to TRBJ1-1; a weak D match, TRBD1 (6 bases). The length of the CDR3 is 17 residues. Looked up from germline, CDR1 is MGHRA and CDR2 is YSYEKL. The V gene lost 3 bases and the J gene lost 1 base, with 18 bases spanning the gap. CDR3 sequence reads: CASSHSPLRTENTEAFF. CDR3 bases: TGCGCCAGCAGCCATAGTCCCCTTAGGACAGAGAACACTGAAGCTTTCTTT.

The gene calls are TRBV30 and TRBJ1-1; no clear D gene. This CDR3 region has 12 residues. V was cut by 2 bases and J by 11 bases, with 15 bases left in between. Per the germline V gene, CDR1 is GTSNPN and CDR2 is SVGIG (reference sequence). CDR3 in amino acids: CAWSTNTPTAFF. The CDR3 DNA reads as TGTGCCTGGAGTACCAATACCCCCACGGCTTTCTTT.

The rearrangement uses TRBV20-1 and TRBJ2-1, with D perhaps TRBD1 or TRBD2 (5 bases each). Germline V lookup: CDR1 DFQATT, CDR2 SNEGSKA (reference sequence). The CDR3 loop spans 11 amino acids. The V and J ends lost 7 bases and 10 bases respectively, with 14 bases between them. The CDR3 loop reads CSGQRDAEQFF. Written as DNA, the CDR3 is TGCAGTGGACAGAGGGACGCGGAGCAGTTCTTC.

This clonotype showed up many times. The rearrangement links TRBV6-6 to TRBJ2-1, with 15 nucleotides matching TRBD2. With 2 bases clipped from V and 0 bases from J, the junction kept 8 bases outside the gene matches. The germline V gene encodes CDR1 MNHNY and CDR2 SVGAGI (reference sequence). The CDR3 loop spans 20 amino acids. The DNA for the CDR3 is TGTGCCAGCAGTTACCCGGGACTAGCGGGGGGATTATACTCCTACAATGAGCAGTTCTTC. As protein: CASSYPGLAGGLYSYNEQFF.

This clonotype was counted between two and nine times. This chain joins TRBV7-9 and TRBJ1-4; no definite D call. V was trimmed by 4 bases and J by 5 bases, leaving 14 bases between them. Germline assignment: CDR1 SEHNR and CDR2 FQNEAQ (reference sequence). The CDR3 is made up of 15 amino acids. The CDR3 DNA sequence: TGTGCCAGCAGCTCTACCGGGTTTCCAAATGAAAAACTGTTTTTT. As protein: CASSSTGFPNEKLFF.

There are many counts of this clonotype. The genes are TRBV7-9 and TRBJ2-7, with TRBD1 matching over 10 bases. The CDR3 consists of 16 residues. Looked up from germline, CDR1 is SEHNR and CDR2 is FQNEAQ (reference sequence). The V gene end was trimmed by 2 bases and the J gene end by 5 bases; junction bases not matched to a gene: 9. This chain's CDR3 is CASSLSLGQGVHEQYF. The CDR3 nucleotides are TGTGCCAGCAGCTTATCCCTCGGACAGGGGGTCCACGAGCAGTACTTC.

This clonotype was observed a few times. CDR3: CASRLAGNNEQFF. The CDR3 bases are TGTGCCAGCAGGCTAGCGGGGAACAATGAGCAGTTCTTC. The chain uses TRBV3-1 and TRBJ2-1, with 9 bases matching TRBD2. The CDR3 covers 13 residues. V was clipped by 6 bases and J by 5 bases; unmatched bases: 2. Germline V gene data show CDR1 as LGHDT and CDR2 as YNNKEL (reference sequence).

The chain links TRBV12-3 or TRBV12-4 to TRBJ2-5; 10 bases align to TRBD1. J lost 7 bases, V lost 6 bases, and 11 bases had no gene match. This CDR3 has 15 residues. The CDR3 region has the DNA TGTGCCAGCAGCAAAACGCTCCGACAGGGGGCGACCCAGTACTTC. Amino acid sequence: CASSKTLRQGATQYF.

This sequence joins TRBV4-1 and TRBJ2-7; the D gene is possibly TRBD2 (5 bases). CDR1 and CDR2 (germline): MGHRA, YSYEKL. The CDR3 runs 18 residues. The V and J ends lost 0 bases and 3 bases respectively, with 21 bases between them. The CDR3, as DNA: TGCGCCAGCAGCCAAGATCGGAGTGGGAGACTGGCTCACTACGAGCAGTACTTC. Protein product: CASSQDRSGRLAHYEQYF.

This clonotype was counted only a few times. The V and J genes are TRBV12-3 or TRBV12-4 and TRBJ2-4, with D perhaps matching TRBD2 (6 bases). The V and J ends lost 5 bases and 6 bases respectively, with 23 bases between them. There are 17 residues in the CDR3. CDR3 DNA: TGTGCCAGCAGTCCGGAGGGGTGGGCTGTCTCGGGAAACATTCAGTACTTC. It translates to CASSPEGWAVSGNIQYF.

The rearrangement uses TRBV18 and TRBJ1-1, with D tentatively TRBD1 (5 bases). The CDR3 totals 15 residues. Germline assignment: CDR1 KGHSH and CDR2 LQKENI. Between the trimmed V and J ends, which lost 4 bases and 0 bases, there was a span of 12 bases. The CDR3 loop reads CASSQPGLMNTEAFF. The CDR3 coding sequence is TGTGCCAGCTCACAACCGGGACTTATGAACACTGAAGCTTTCTTT. The full variable domain, its missing parts supplied by reference TRBV18 and TRBJ1-1, is NAGVMQNPRHLVRRRGQEARLRCSPMKGHSHVYWYRQLPEEGLKFMVYLQKENIIDESGMPKERFSAEFPKEGPSILRIQQVVRGDSAAYFCASSQPGLMNTEAFFGQGTRLTVV.

The genes are TRBV18 and TRBJ2-3; 7 nucleotides line up with TRBD2. J was trimmed by 11 bases and V by 2 bases; bases with no gene match: 7. CDR1 is KGHSH and CDR2 is LQKENI in the germline V gene. This CDR3 region has 13 residues. The CDR3: CASSPETSTQQYF. In nucleotides, the CDR3 is TGTGCCAGCTCACCAGAGACTAGCACCCAGCAGTATTTT.

This rearrangement joins TRBV7-3 to TRBJ2-3, with 9 bases fitting TRBD2. Losses at the gene ends were 5 bases for V and 2 bases for J; bases not matched to a gene: 2. The CDR3 is 14 residues long. CDR1 and CDR2 (germline): SGHTA, FQGTGA. Written as DNA, the CDR3 is TGTGCCAGCAGCCTAGCGGGACCCACAGATACGCAGTATTTT. Its protein is CASSLAGPTDTQYF.

J is TRBJ2-1 and V is TRBV2; tentative D call: TRBD2 (5 bases). The V gene's germline CDR1 is SNHLY and CDR2 FYNNEI. Trimming shortened V by 7 bases and J by 8 bases, and 15 bases separated the two germline ends. This CDR3 has 13 residues. The CDR3 nucleotides read TGTGCCAGCACTAAGACGGGGATCGATGAGCAGTTCTTC. Protein product: CASTKTGIDEQFF.

V gene TRBV24-1 combines with J gene TRBJ2-3; 7 bases agree with TRBD1. V was pared by 7 bases and J by 3 bases, with 3 bases of the junction left unmatched. This CDR3 has 13 amino acids. Per germline, CDR1 KGHDR and CDR2 SFDVKD. The DNA for the CDR3 is TGTGCCACCAGCCAGACAGGGACAGATACGCAGTATTTT. As protein: CATSQTGTDTQYF.